A single sample gave rise to the 23 T cell receptor beta chains below, sequenced in a study of early T cells in non-severe SARS-CoV-2 infection. From the 5' RACE reads, TCRdb called clonotypes with MiXCR, one entry per CDR3 protein. The sample records 25,000 to 35,000 distinct CDR3 sequences, around 5% being singletons. Sample: whole blood. Every receptor here comes from an adult who was a healthcare worker with PCR-confirmed SARS-CoV-2 infection or an uninfected control (not recorded which).

This clonotype was seen many times. The chain couples TRBV18 to TRBJ1-4; 8 nucleotides agree with TRBD1. The trim removed 4 bases at V and 5 bases at J, leaving 12 bases unmatched. The CDR3 extends over 17 amino acids. The germline gives CDR1 KGHSH, CDR2 LQKENI. This CDR3 reads CASSRRQGIPLNEKLFF. The CDR3 DNA follows: TGTGCCAGCTCACGACGACAGGGGATCCCCCTGAATGAAAAACTGTTTTTT.

The gene calls are TRBV28 and TRBJ2-1; 14 bases are a match to TRBD2. The germline V gene encodes CDR1 MDHEN and CDR2 SYDVKM. J lost 7 bases, V lost 4 bases, and 12 bases had no gene match. The CDR3 is 18 residues long. CDR3 amino acids: CASSSTPGTSGSRNEQFF. In DNA form, the CDR3 reads TGTGCCAGCAGTTCTACACCCGGGACTAGCGGGAGTCGGAATGAGCAGTTCTTC.

This clonotype came up many times. The chain couples TRBV5-1 to TRBJ1-3; 9 bases are a match to TRBD1. The CDR3 totals 14 residues. CDR1 is SGHRS, CDR2 YFSETQ, per germline. V shed 4 bases and J 2 bases; nucleotides not matched to a gene: 1. The CDR3 loop reads CASSRDRAGNTIYF. The CDR3 nucleotides are TGCGCCAGCAGCCGGGACAGGGCTGGAAACACCATATATTTT.

The rearrangement links TRBV11-2 to TRBJ1-6; D ambiguous. V was trimmed by 5 bases and J by 8 bases, leaving 4 bases between them. The CDR3 extends over 11 amino acids. The V gene's germline CDR1 is SGHAT and CDR2 FQNNGV. CDR3 in amino acids: CASSRHSPLHF. The CDR3 coding sequence is TGTGCCAGCAGCCGCCATTCACCCCTCCACTTT.

This chain links TRBV12-3 or TRBV12-4 with TRBJ2-1; no definite D call. This CDR3 is built from 12 residues. Deletions cut 6 bases from V and 5 bases from J, with 8 bases between. CDR3 protein: CASSRSDNEQFF. The DNA of the CDR3 is TGTGCCAGCAGCCGGTCCGACAATGAGCAGTTCTTC.

The chain links TRBV30 to TRBJ2-5; D uncertain. The germline V gene has CDR1 GTSNPN and CDR2 SVGIG (reference sequence). This CDR3 spans 15 amino acids. V gave up 0 bases and J gave up 4 bases, with 15 bases separating them. The CDR3 reads CAWSVRSVWGETQYF. CDR3 nucleotide sequence: TGTGCCTGGAGTGTACGGAGTGTATGGGGAGAGACCCAGTACTTC. Looking up the rest from reference TRBV30 and TRBJ2-5 gives the full variable domain: SQTIHQWPATLVQPVGSPLSLECTVEGTSNPNLYWYRQAAGRGLQLLFYSVGIGQISSEVPQNLSASRPQDRQFILSSKKLLLSDSGFYLCAWSVRSVWGETQYFGPGTRLLVL.

The sample holds many counts of this clonotype. This chain uses TRBV20-1 with TRBJ2-7; unclear D gene. V was shortened by 5 bases and J by 3 bases, with 5 bases between the two germline ends. The germline V gene encodes CDR1 DFQATT and CDR2 SNEGSKA (reference sequence). This CDR3 has 10 residues. The CDR3 protein is CSALNYEQYF. The CDR3 coding sequence is TGCAGTGCTCTTAACTACGAGCAGTACTTC.

CDR3 sequence: CASSLVPRGHNTGELFF. The CDR3 nucleotides read TGTGCCAGCAGCTTAGTCCCCAGGGGGCATAACACCGGGGAGCTGTTTTTT. This chain connects TRBV7-6 to TRBJ2-2; TRBD1 aligns across 8 bases. Trimming removed 1 base from V and 2 bases from J; junction bases left unmatched: 6. Per the germline V gene, CDR1 is SGHVS and CDR2 is FNYEAQ. The CDR3 spans 17 residues.

This clonotype was recorded at least ten times. This chain uses TRBV11-2 with TRBJ1-4; 8 bases match TRBD1. Germline CDR1 reads SGHAT; CDR2 reads FQNNGV. The CDR3 covers 17 residues. V shed 5 bases and J 4 bases; nucleotides not matched to a gene: 12. The CDR3 here is CASSRRGTGQSNEKLFF. The DNA for the CDR3 is TGTGCCAGCAGCCGGCGGGGGACAGGACAAAGTAATGAAAAACTGTTTTTT.

This clonotype appeared many times. The chain combines TRBV12-3 or TRBV12-4 with TRBJ2-2, with a possible D match to TRBD2 (5 bases). This CDR3 contains 17 residues. The germline V and J ends were trimmed by 6 bases and 11 bases, with 28 bases remaining between them. CDR3 amino acids: CASSALQSNQPGIELFF. In DNA, the CDR3 is TGTGCCAGCAGCGCCCTACAGAGTAACCAACCGGGGATCGAGCTGTTTTTT.

In its sample, this clonotype was seen a few times. CDR3 coding DNA: TGTGCCAGCAGCCTCCGGGACTCCCAAGAGACCCAGTACTTC. Translation gives CASSLRDSQETQYF. The chain links TRBV5-4 to TRBJ2-5, with D maybe TRBD2 (6 bases). The CDR3 sequence is 14 residues long. The V gene lost 4 bases and the J gene lost 1 base, with 11 bases spanning the gap. CDR1 and CDR2 from the germline V gene are SGHNT and YYREEE (reference sequence).

The CDR3 coding sequence is TGTGCCAGTAGTATCGGACAGGGATACACCGGGGAGCTGTTTTTT. Translation: CASSIGQGYTGELFF. This rearrangement joins TRBV19 to TRBJ2-2, with 8 nucleotides matching TRBD1. V lost 3 bases and J lost 3; bases outside the gene matches: 3. Germline loops: CDR1 LNHDA, CDR2 SQIVND (reference sequence). The CDR3 is 15 amino acids.

The sample holds a few counts of this clonotype. V is TRBV18 and J is TRBJ1-1; D is possibly TRBD1 (5 bases). The CDR3 is 15 residues long. V lost 3 bases and J lost 4, with 15 bases in between. CDR1 and CDR2 (germline): KGHSH, LQKENI. Here the CDR3 reads CASSPLMGVGTEAFF. CDR3 in DNA: TGTGCCAGCTCACCGTTAATGGGGGTAGGCACTGAAGCTTTCTTT.

Ten or more counts support this clonotype. This chain links TRBV30 with TRBJ1-2; D may be TRBD1 (5 bases). Germline V CDR1 and CDR2: GTSNPN, SVGIG (reference sequence). The CDR3 runs 15 residues. Trimming removed 1 base from V and 2 bases from J, with 14 bases in between. The CDR3 protein is CAWSGQTFANYGYTF. The CDR3 DNA sequence: TGTGCCTGGAGTGGACAGACGTTTGCGAACTATGGCTACACCTTC.

This clonotype was seen many times. The chain's CDR3 is CASSSGQTSYNEQFF. The CDR3 bases are TGTGCCAGCAGCTCGGGACAGACCTCCTACAATGAGCAGTTCTTC. V usage is TRBV7-3 and J usage is TRBJ2-1, with 7 bases identical to TRBD1. The CDR3 extends over 15 amino acids. Trimming took 4 bases from V and 0 from J; bases not matched to a gene: 3. Germline V gene sequence: CDR1 SGHTA, CDR2 FQGTGA. Drawing the rest from reference TRBV7-3 and TRBJ2-1, the complete variable domain is GAGVSQTPSNKVTEKGKYVELRCDPISGHTALYWYRQSLGQGPEFLIYFQGTGAADDSGLPNDRFFAVRPEGSVSTLKIQRTERGDSAVYLCASSSGQTSYNEQFFGPGTRLTVL.

This clonotype came up a few times. This chain uses TRBV28 with TRBJ2-7; 11 positions agree with TRBD1. The germline V gene has CDR1 MDHEN and CDR2 SYDVKM. Germline trimming cut 4 bases from V and 2 bases from J; bases unmatched to any gene: 7. CDR3 length: 16 amino acids. The CDR3 region has the DNA TGTGCCAGCAGTTCCGTAGGGGGACAGGGGGCCTACGAGCAGTACTTC. Translating gives CASSSVGGQGAYEQYF. Variable domain in full (rest from reference TRBV28 and TRBJ2-7): DVKVTQSSRYLVKRTGEKVFLECVQDMDHENMFWYRQDPGLGLRLIYFSYDVKMKEKGDIPEGYSVSREKKERFSLILESASTNQTSMYLCASSSVGGQGAYEQYFGPGTRLTVT.

This clonotype was detected a few times. The chain uses TRBV3-1 and TRBJ2-1, with 10 bases aligning to TRBD1. Per the germline V gene, CDR1 is LGHDT and CDR2 is YNNKEL (reference sequence). V gave up 6 bases and J gave up 7 bases; unmatched junction bases: 6. The CDR3 contains 14 residues. The CDR3 bases are TGTGCCAGCAGGGGGGACAGGGGTTGGAATGAGCAGTTCTTC. Amino acids: CASRGDRGWNEQFF.

This clonotype was observed at least ten times. The chain carries TRBV20-1 and TRBJ2-5, with D unclear. Germline V CDR1 and CDR2: DFQATT, SNEGSKA (reference sequence). Trimming pared 7 bases from V and 2 bases from J, leaving 11 bases between. The CDR3 is made up of 12 amino acids. The CDR3 DNA reads TGCAGTGTCTGGCGGTTACAAGAGACCCAGTACTTC. Its protein product is CSVWRLQETQYF.

This clonotype was detected ten times or more. This rearrangement joins TRBV12-5 to TRBJ2-5; 8 bases agree with TRBD1. J gave up 3 bases and V 4 bases, and 10 bases lay outside the gene matches. CDR3 length: 16 residues. CDR1 and CDR2 from the germline V gene are LGHNT and FRNRAP. CDR3 loop: CASGSGDRGVEETQYF. The CDR3 DNA reads as TGTGCTAGTGGTTCGGGCGACAGGGGAGTTGAAGAGACCCAGTACTTC.

This clonotype was seen a few times. J is TRBJ1-1 and V is TRBV5-1, with D possibly matching TRBD1 (6 bases). The V gene lost 0 bases and the J gene lost 4 bases, with 10 bases spanning the gap. The CDR3 covers 14 residues. Germline CDR1 is SGHRS and CDR2 is YFSETQ. CDR3 sequence reads: CASSLDRAGTEAFF. The CDR3 DNA follows: TGCGCCAGCAGCTTGGACAGGGCGGGCACTGAAGCTTTCTTT.

This clonotype has ten or more counts. The V call is TRBV11-2, the J call TRBJ2-2; TRBD2 might be the D (5 bases). V was trimmed by 1 base and J by 3 bases, leaving 12 bases between them. The CDR3 has 16 amino acids. CDR1 and CDR2 from the germline V gene are SGHAT and FQNNGV. CDR3 bases: TGTGCCAGCAGCTTAGTGGGAGTTATCGACACCGGGGAGCTGTTTTTT. It codes for CASSLVGVIDTGELFF. The full variable domain, with the rest looked up from reference TRBV11-2 and TRBJ2-2, is EAGVAQSPRYKIIEKRQSVAFWCNPISGHATLYWYQQILGQGPKLLIQFQNNGVVDDSQLPKDRFSAERLKGVDSTLKIQPAKLEDSAVYLCASSLVGVIDTGELFFGEGSRLTVL.

The chain employs TRBV12-5 and TRBJ2-7, with no clear D. CDR1 is LGHNT, CDR2 FRNRAP, per germline. The CDR3 is 13 amino acids. The germline V and J ends were trimmed by 1 base and 6 bases, with 10 bases remaining between them. The CDR3 coding sequence is TGTGCTAGTGGTTTGGACGGAATCACCGAGCAGTACTTC. It yields the protein CASGLDGITEQYF. Drawing the rest from reference TRBV12-5 and TRBJ2-7, the complete variable domain is DARVTQTPRHKVTEMGQEVTMRCQPILGHNTVFWYRQTMMQGLELLAYFRNRAPLDDSGMPKDRFSAEMPDATLATLKIQPSEPRDSAVYFCASGLDGITEQYFGPGTRLTVT.

This clonotype was observed at least ten times. V and J are TRBV6-1 and TRBJ2-1; a possible D gene is TRBD2 (6 bases). This CDR3 comprises 15 residues. Germline CDR1 and CDR2: MNHNS and SASEGT. V was clipped by 0 bases and J by 5 bases, with 11 bases between them. Here the CDR3 reads CASSEAGLGHNEQFF. The CDR3, as DNA: TGTGCCAGCAGTGAAGCGGGACTGGGGCACAATGAGCAGTTCTTC.